The 30 T cell receptor beta chains below were found in one sample sequenced in a study of metastatic and nonmetastatic thyroid tumors. The entire patient cohort was treatment-naive prior to thyroid surgery. TCRdb re-called the PCR reads via MiXCR. This table holds tens of thousands of clones, around 31% found once. Sequenced input: tumor tissue. The receptors shown here come from a female donor with papillary thyroid cancer or a benign thyroid nodule (not recorded which). Some clones in this sample may be carry-over from other donors' samples.

This sequence joins TRBV28 and TRBJ2-1; TRBD1 might be the D (6 bases). CDR1 and CDR2 (germline): MDHEN, SYDVKM. The CDR3 extends over 15 amino acids. V was shortened by 3 bases and J by 2 bases, with 11 bases between the two germline ends. This CDR3 reads CASSLKWTAYNEQFF. For the CDR3, the DNA is TGTGCCAGCAGTTTGAAGTGGACAGCCTACAATGAGCAGTTCTTC. Using reference TRBV28 and TRBJ2-1 for the parts outside the CDR3, the full variable domain is DVKVTQSSRYLVKRTGEKVFLECVQDMDHENMFWYRQDPGLGLRLIYFSYDVKMKEKGDIPEGYSVSREKKERFSLILESASTNQTSMYLCASSLKWTAYNEQFFGPGTRLTVL.

This clone has only a few counts. The chain combines TRBV5-1 with TRBJ2-7, with D perhaps matching TRBD1 (6 bases). The germline V gene has CDR1 SGHRS and CDR2 YFSETQ. This CDR3 contains 14 residues. Trimming took 2 bases from V and 5 from J, leaving 14 bases between them. This chain's CDR3 is CASSFSGQTNEQYF. CDR3 DNA sequence: TGCGCCAGCAGCTTTTCAGGACAGACTAACGAGCAGTACTTC. Together with reference TRBV5-1 and TRBJ2-7, the CDR3 gives the full variable domain: KAGVTQTPRYLIKTRGQQVTLSCSPISGHRSVSWYQQTPGQGLQFLFEYFSETQRNKGNFPGRFSGRQFSNSRSEMNVSTLELGDSALYLCASSFSGQTNEQYFGPGTRLTVT.

This chain links TRBV19 with TRBJ1-6, with a tentative D call TRBD1 (5 bases). The CDR3 loop spans 15 amino acids. V was cut by 6 bases and J by 5 bases, with 14 bases left in between. Looked up from germline, CDR1 is LNHDA and CDR2 is SQIVND (reference sequence). The DNA of the CDR3 is TGTGCCAGTAGCGCCGGGACCGCAGATAATTCACCCCTCCACTTT. This encodes CASSAGTADNSPLHF.

The chain has TRBV6-1 and TRBJ1-6; D ambiguous. Per germline, CDR1 MNHNS and CDR2 SASEGT. Between the trimmed V and J ends, which lost 2 bases and 10 bases, there was a span of 9 bases. The CDR3 has 13 residues. The CDR3 here is CASSERGESPLHF. CDR3 in DNA: TGTGCCAGCAGTGAACGAGGCGAATCACCCCTCCACTTT.

This clone was observed a handful of times. The chain links TRBV11-2 to TRBJ2-5, with 8 nucleotides matching TRBD2. Germline V CDR1 and CDR2: SGHAT, FQNNGV. V dropped 5 bases and J dropped 4; count of bases not matched to a gene: 21. This CDR3 has 19 residues. CDR3 region: CASSPPLAGWGRGGETQYF. The CDR3, as DNA: TGTGCCAGCAGCCCCCCATTAGCGGGATGGGGGAGAGGAGGAGAGACCCAGTACTTC. The full variable domain, in which reference TRBV11-2 and TRBJ2-5 provide the parts outside the CDR3, is EAGVAQSPRYKIIEKRQSVAFWCNPISGHATLYWYQQILGQGPKLLIQFQNNGVVDDSQLPKDRFSAERLKGVDSTLKIQPAKLEDSAVYLCASSPPLAGWGRGGETQYFGPGTRLLVL.

This clone was seen a few times. The chain joins TRBV10-3 to TRBJ1-2, with no clear D. The CDR3 is 13 amino acids. The germline CDR1 and CDR2 sequences are ENHRY and SYGVKD. V was cut by 4 bases and J by 6 bases, with 12 bases left in between. The CDR3 reads CAISVGVIDGYTF. The CDR3 DNA sequence: TGTGCCATCAGTGTTGGAGTAATTGATGGCTACACCTTC.

The genes are TRBV20-1 and TRBJ1-4, with TRBD1 as a possible D gene (6 bases). The CDR3 spans 16 residues. Germline assignment: CDR1 DFQATT and CDR2 SNEGSKA (reference sequence). V lost 3 bases and J lost 0, with 14 bases in between. The CDR3 bases are TGCAGTGCTAGGAGGGGGAATCTTGCAACTAATGAAAAACTGTTTTTT. As protein: CSARRGNLATNEKLFF.

The chain employs TRBV6-4 and TRBJ2-3, with TRBD1 matching 9 bases. Germline trimming cut 6 bases from V and 1 base from J; bases unmatched to any gene: 5. Germline CDR1 reads MRHNA; CDR2 reads SNTAGT. CDR3 length equals 15 residues. The DNA of the CDR3 is TGTGCCAGCAGGGTGGACAGGGGTGGCACAGATACGCAGTATTTT. The encoded protein is CASRVDRGGTDTQYF.

This chain joins TRBV27 and TRBJ1-5, with unresolved D. V was shortened by 0 bases and J by 7 bases, with 7 bases between the two germline ends. CDR3 length equals 13 residues. Germline CDR1 is MNHEY and CDR2 is SMNVEV (reference sequence). CDR3 sequence: CASSLSGIQPQHF. The CDR3 region has the DNA TGTGCCAGCAGTTTATCCGGGATCCAGCCCCAGCATTTT.

This CDR3 reads CASSFTVTEAFF. The CDR3 DNA sequence: TGTGCCAGCAGCTTTACAGTCACTGAAGCTTTCTTT. This chain links TRBV11-3 with TRBJ1-1; unclear D gene. CDR1 SGHNT and CDR2 YENEEA come from the germline V gene. Trimming stripped 3 bases from V and 4 bases from J, with 6 bases between. This CDR3 contains 12 residues.

This clone was found a few times. The chain recombines TRBV6-5 with TRBJ1-1; D is unresolved. The germline V gene has CDR1 MNHEY and CDR2 SVGAGI. The CDR3 consists of 13 residues. The V gene lost 2 bases and the J gene lost 0 bases, with 4 bases spanning the gap. The CDR3 region has the DNA TGTGCCAGCAGTTACACTTTGAACACTGAAGCTTTCTTT. As protein: CASSYTLNTEAFF.

The chain is built from TRBV27 and TRBJ1-6, with 7 bases fitting TRBD1. The germline gives CDR1 MNHEY, CDR2 SMNVEV (reference sequence). The J segment lost 7 bases and the V segment lost 5 bases, leaving 8 bases of the junction unmatched. The length of the CDR3 is 15 residues. The CDR3 is CASSLDRSVNSPLHF. The CDR3 DNA follows: TGTGCCAGCAGTCTGGACAGGTCCGTAAATTCACCCCTCCACTTT.

Regarding this clone: One junction end disagrees with the germline gene, perhaps due to a read error. This rearrangement joins TRBV15 to TRBJ2-1, with 8 bases fitting TRBD2. CDR1 and CDR2 (germline): LNHNV, YYDKDF (reference sequence). The CDR3 loop spans 16 amino acids. CDR3 sequence: CATSRETGGASNEQFF. In DNA, the CDR3 is TGTGCCACCAGCCGAGAGACCGGGGGGGCGTCTAATGAGCAGTTCTTC.

This clone was counted many times. This sequence joins TRBV12-3 or TRBV12-4 and TRBJ1-2; 7 bases line up with TRBD1. The CDR3 totals 14 residues. J lost 4 bases, V lost 5 bases, and 7 bases had no gene match. The CDR3 coding sequence is TGTGCCAGCAGTCTAAGACAGGGATCCTATGGCTACACCTTC. It specifies CASSLRQGSYGYTF.

As DNA, the CDR3 is TGTGCCAGCAGTTACTGGAGGGGCAACGAGCAGTACTTC. It specifies CASSYWRGNEQYF. This sequence joins TRBV6-6 and TRBJ2-7; D is perhaps TRBD2 (6 bases). V was cut by 1 base and J by 5 bases, with 9 bases left in between. Germline V CDR1 and CDR2: MNHNY, SVGAGI (reference sequence). This CDR3 comprises 13 residues.

This clone has just a few counts. The chain recombines TRBV6-2 or TRBV6-3 with TRBJ2-1, with D unresolved. CDR3 length: 14 amino acids. The germline gives CDR1 MNHEY, CDR2 SVGEGT. V shed 2 bases and J shed 5 bases, with 10 bases lying between them. DNA of the CDR3: TGTGCCAGCAGTTACAGCGACTTTAACAATGAGCAGTTCTTC. Its translation is CASSYSDFNNEQFF.

The chain has TRBV7-8 and TRBJ2-2; TRBD1 matches at 9 bases. Germline V gene lookup returns CDR1 SGHVS and CDR2 FQNEAQ. V lost 3 bases to trimming and J lost 4 bases; unmatched junction nucleotides: 6. The CDR3 has 16 residues. CDR3 coding DNA: TGTGCCAGCAGCTTCCGACAGGGGGTAGGCACCGGGGAGCTGTTTTTT. Protein: CASSFRQGVGTGELFF.

The rearrangement joins TRBV19 to TRBJ2-1, with a possible D match to TRBD2 (10 bases). Germline V gene lookup returns CDR1 LNHDA and CDR2 SQIVND (reference sequence). The CDR3 totals 18 residues. V lost 5 bases to trimming and J lost 7 bases, with 27 bases between them. The DNA for the CDR3 is TGTGCCAGTAGTCCCGGGACAGGGAAACTAGCGGGAAGAAATGAGCAGTTCTTC. Translated, it gives CASSPGTGKLAGRNEQFF. Together with reference TRBV19 and TRBJ2-1, the CDR3 gives the full variable domain: DGGITQSPKYLFRKEGQNVTLSCEQNLNHDAMYWYRQDPGQGLRLIYYSQIVNDFQKGDIAEGYSVSREKKESFPLTVTSAQKNPTAFYLCASSPGTGKLAGRNEQFFGPGTRLTVL.

This clone occurred once. The chain uses TRBV4-1 and TRBJ2-7; D remains ambiguous. Germline CDR1 reads MGHRA; CDR2 reads YSYEKL. The CDR3 is 12 residues long. The V end was cut by 2 bases, the J end by 5 bases, with 7 bases between. The CDR3 reads CASSQLGNEQYF. In DNA, the CDR3 is TGCGCCAGCAGCCAACTGGGCAACGAGCAGTACTTC.

This clone was seen a handful of times. This chain connects TRBV5-1 to TRBJ1-2, with D uncertain. Trimming pared 5 bases from V and 7 bases from J, leaving 9 bases between. The V gene's germline CDR1 is SGHRS and CDR2 YFSETQ. The CDR3 loop spans 11 amino acids. The CDR3 region is CASSGRSGYTF. The DNA for the CDR3 is TGCGCCAGCAGTGGGAGGTCTGGCTACACCTTC. The full variable domain, completed using reference TRBV5-1 and TRBJ1-2, is KAGVTQTPRYLIKTRGQQVTLSCSPISGHRSVSWYQQTPGQGLQFLFEYFSETQRNKGNFPGRFSGRQFSNSRSEMNVSTLELGDSALYLCASSGRSGYTFGSGTRLTVV.

The CDR3 nucleotides are TGTGCCAGCAGTTATACCGGGACTAGCACAGATACGCAGTATTTT. Its translation: CASSYTGTSTDTQYF. V gene TRBV6-2 or TRBV6-3 combines with J gene TRBJ2-3, with D tentatively TRBD2 (6 bases). The CDR3 consists of 15 residues. The V and J ends lost 3 bases and 0 bases respectively, with 10 bases between them. CDR1 is MNHEY and CDR2 is SVGEGT in the germline V gene.

The count of this clone is one. The chain recombines TRBV20-1 with TRBJ1-2; 8 bases map to TRBD1. V dropped 3 bases and J dropped 4; count of bases not matched to a gene: 7. This CDR3 is 14 amino acids long. CDR1 and CDR2 from the germline V gene are DFQATT and SNEGSKA (reference sequence). The CDR3 spells CSASAGGSSYGYTF. CDR3 sequence (DNA): TGCAGTGCTAGTGCAGGGGGCAGCTCCTATGGCTACACCTTC.

This clone ranks as medium-sized. This chain uses TRBV24-1 with TRBJ1-5; 8 nucleotides align to TRBD1. Germline CDR1 is KGHDR and CDR2 is SFDVKD. Trimming at V came to 5 bases and at J to 4 bases, leaving 6 bases not matched to a gene. The CDR3 contains 15 residues. The CDR3 protein is CATSGRTGTNQPQHF. The CDR3 DNA is TGTGCCACCAGTGGAAGGACAGGGACAAATCAGCCCCAGCATTTT.

Notes on this clone: The sample has other DNA sequences that encode this CDR3 too. The chain's CDR3 is CASSPLGGGTDTQYF. The CDR3 DNA reads TGTGCCAGCAGCCCCCTGGGAGGGGGCACAGATACGCAGTATTTT. The V and J genes are TRBV11-3 and TRBJ2-3; the match to TRBD2 covers 7 bases. This CDR3 is 15 amino acids long. In germline, CDR1 is SGHNT, CDR2 YENEEA. The V and J ends lost 5 bases and 1 base, in that order; junction bases with no gene match: 6.

The rearrangement links TRBV7-2 to TRBJ2-7; 9 bases match TRBD1. This CDR3 has 14 amino acids. Germline CDR1 reads SGHTA; CDR2 reads FQGNSA. Trimming cost V 5 bases and J 6 bases; bases outside gene matches: 8. The CDR3 sequence is CASSQGQGPREQYF. CDR3 DNA: TGTGCCAGCAGCCAGGGACAGGGTCCTCGCGAGCAGTACTTC.

V is TRBV20-1 and J is TRBJ2-2, with a possible D match to TRBD2 (5 bases). CDR1 and CDR2 (germline): DFQATT, SNEGSKA (reference sequence). V lost 6 bases and J lost 6, with 14 bases in between. The CDR3 sequence is 13 residues long. CDR3 sequence (DNA): TGCAGTGCCCCGGGATTAGTGGCCGGGGAGCTGTTTTTT. Translation: CSAPGLVAGELFF.

This chain uses TRBV3-1 with TRBJ2-1, with a weak D call TRBD2 (5 bases). The ends were cut back, 3 bases at V and 3 bases at J, with 15 bases in the middle. CDR3 length: 16 amino acids. The germline CDR1 and CDR2 sequences are LGHDT and YNNKEL (reference sequence). The CDR3 is CASSHMLASNYNEQFF. CDR3 bases: TGTGCCAGCAGCCATATGTTAGCGAGCAACTACAATGAGCAGTTCTTC.

The V call is TRBV10-3, the J call TRBJ2-2; 7 positions agree with TRBD2. The CDR3 has 15 amino acids. Per the germline V gene, CDR1 is ENHRY and CDR2 is SYGVKD. The V segment lost 9 bases and the J segment 5 bases; nucleotides outside the gene matches: 12. CDR3: CAISSGGTGTGELFF. In DNA form, the CDR3 reads TGTGCCATTAGTTCGGGGGGAACGGGGACCGGGGAGCTGTTTTTT.

By its share, this clone is large. V is TRBV12-3 or TRBV12-4 and J is TRBJ2-1, with 7 bases matching TRBD1. There are 16 residues in the CDR3. V lost 6 bases, J lost 7 bases, and 15 bases stayed unmatched. CDR3 region: CASSLTTGQIKNEQFF. The DNA for the CDR3 is TGTGCCAGCAGCTTAACTACGGGACAGATAAAAAATGAGCAGTTCTTC.

This clone was seen a handful of times. The rearrangement links TRBV27 to TRBJ1-2, with 7 bases fitting TRBD1. Germline CDR1 reads MNHEY; CDR2 reads SMNVEV (reference sequence). Trimming at V came to 4 bases and at J to 5 bases, leaving 7 bases not matched to a gene. This CDR3 region has 14 residues. CDR3 in DNA: TGTGCCAGCAGTTCCCCCTCGACAGGGTATGGCTACACCTTC. It codes for CASSSPSTGYGYTF.